Below are 2 T cell receptor beta chains sequenced from a single sample in a study of T cell responses to AZD1222 COVID-19 vaccine. Clones were read by immunoSEQ multiplex PCR, and TCRdb kept only the in-frame ones, dropping some. Of about 100,000 clones in the sample, 87% were seen once. This specimen was peripheral blood, taken on day 0 of AZD1222 vaccination. These TCRs come from an adult in good health.

This chain uses TRBV12-3 or TRBV12-4 with TRBJ2-3; 7 positions agree with TRBD2. V lost 10 bases to trimming and J lost 5 bases; unmatched junction nucleotides: 6. The CDR3 covers 12 residues. CDR3 coding DNA: TGTGCCATAGCGGGCGTAGGAGATACGCAGTATTTT. Its translation is CAIAGVGDTQYF.

V is TRBV10-3 and J is TRBJ2-1; 7 bases agree with TRBD1. The CDR3 sequence is 15 residues long. V lost 7 bases and J lost 0; bases outside the gene matches: 6. CDR1 is ENHRY, CDR2 SYGVKD, per germline. CDR3 amino acids: CAITSGQSSYNEQFF. CDR3 DNA sequence: TGTGCCATCACCTCGGGACAGAGCTCCTACAATGAGCAGTTCTTC.